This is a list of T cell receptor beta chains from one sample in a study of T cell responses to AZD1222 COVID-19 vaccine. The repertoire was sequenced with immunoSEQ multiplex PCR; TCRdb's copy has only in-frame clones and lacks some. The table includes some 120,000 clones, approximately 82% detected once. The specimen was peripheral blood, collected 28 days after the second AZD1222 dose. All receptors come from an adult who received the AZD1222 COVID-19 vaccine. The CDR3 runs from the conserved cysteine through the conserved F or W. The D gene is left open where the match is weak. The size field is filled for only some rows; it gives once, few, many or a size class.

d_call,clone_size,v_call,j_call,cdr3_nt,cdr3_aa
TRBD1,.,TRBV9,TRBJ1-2,TGTGCCAGCAGAGACCCCAGGGGGCCTCTGTTCTATGGCTACACCTTC,CASRDPRGPLFYGYTF
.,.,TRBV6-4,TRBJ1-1,TGTGCCAGCGCCCCAACCCCGGCGGCGGAGCCAAACACTGAAGCTTTCTTT,CASAPTPAAEPNTEAFF
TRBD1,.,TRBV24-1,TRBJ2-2,TGTGCCACCAGTGATCGACAGGGTAGCGCGAACACCGGGGAGCTGTTTTTT,CATSDRQGSANTGELFF
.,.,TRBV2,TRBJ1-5,TGTGCCAGCAGTGTCGACAGTTCCCATAATCAGCCCCAGCATTTT,CASSVDSSHNQPQHF
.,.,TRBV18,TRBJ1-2,TGTGCCAGCTCACCCGGGAGCACCGATGGCTACACCTTC,CASSPGSTDGYTF
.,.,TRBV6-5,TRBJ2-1,TGTGCCAGCAGTTATGGAGAGGTTGAGCAGTTCTTC,CASSYGEVEQFF
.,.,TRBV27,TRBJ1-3,TGTGCCAGCAGTTTAAGTCGCGGAAACACCATATATTTT,CASSLSRGNTIYF
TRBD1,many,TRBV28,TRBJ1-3,TGTGCCAGCAGTCCCGACGACAGGGGGTGGATAACGGGAAACACCATATATTTT,CASSPDDRGWITGNTIYF
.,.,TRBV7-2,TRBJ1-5,TGTGCCAGCAGACTAGAGGGGCCCCAGCATTTT,CASRLEGPQHF
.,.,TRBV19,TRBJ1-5,TGTGCCAGTAGGACCGGACAGAGCAATCAGCCCCAGCATTTT,CASRTGQSNQPQHF
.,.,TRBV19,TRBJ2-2,TGTGCCAGTAGTATTGGGGGATCGACCGGGGAGCTGTTTTTT,CASSIGGSTGELFF
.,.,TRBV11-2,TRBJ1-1,TGTGCCAGCAGCTTTGGATACGCGAGCACTGAAGCTTTCTTT,CASSFGYASTEAFF
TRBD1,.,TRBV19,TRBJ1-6,TGTGCCAGTAAGGGAACTGAACAGGGGGCTTATAATTCACCCCTCCACTTT,CASKGTEQGAYNSPLHF
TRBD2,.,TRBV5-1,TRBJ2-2,TGCGCCAGCAGCTTGGGACTAGCGGATTGGACCGGGGAGCTGTTTTTT,CASSLGLADWTGELFF
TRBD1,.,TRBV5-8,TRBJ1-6,TGTGCCAGCAGCTTGGTGGGACAGGGCCCTAATTCACCCCTCCACTTT,CASSLVGQGPNSPLHF
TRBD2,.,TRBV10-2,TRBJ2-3,TGCGCCAGCAGTGAGCCACTGACTAGCGGGAGCTTTACGCAGTATTTT,CASSEPLTSGSFTQYF
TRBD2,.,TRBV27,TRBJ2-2,TGTGCCAGCAGTCGACAGACTAGCGGGGGGACGAACACCGGGGAGCTGTTTTTT,CASSRQTSGGTNTGELFF
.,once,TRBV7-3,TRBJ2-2,TGTGCCAGCAGTCCGGCCAGGGCGAACACCGGGGAGCTGTTTTTT,CASSPARANTGELFF
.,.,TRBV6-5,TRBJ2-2,TGTGCCAACCGTCCCCGAGGGAACACCGGGGAGCTGTTTTTT,CANRPRGNTGELFF
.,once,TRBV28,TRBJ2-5,TGTGCCAGCAACGTTCGAGGTACAGGGATCCAAGAGACCCAGTACTTC,CASNVRGTGIQETQYF
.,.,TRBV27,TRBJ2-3,TGTGCCAGCAGTTTATCGGTTAGCACAGATACGCAGTATTTT,CASSLSVSTDTQYF
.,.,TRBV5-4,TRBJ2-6,TGTGCCAGCAGTTTTCAAAGTACTGGGGCCAACGTCCTGACTTTC,CASSFQSTGANVLTF
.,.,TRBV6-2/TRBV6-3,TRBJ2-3,TGTGCCAGCAGCAAGACAGTAGGTACGCAGTATTTT,CASSKTVGTQYF
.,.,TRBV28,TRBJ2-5,TGTGCCAGCAGCATATCACAGGGCCAAGAGACCCAGTACTTC,CASSISQGQETQYF
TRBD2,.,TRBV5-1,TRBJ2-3,TGCGCCAGCAGCTTCCCTAGCGGGGGGGTGGAAGATACGCAGTATTTT,CASSFPSGGVEDTQYF
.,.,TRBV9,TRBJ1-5,TGTGCCAGCAGCCCATCCCCCTCTGGGGATCAGCCCCAGCATTTT,CASSPSPSGDQPQHF
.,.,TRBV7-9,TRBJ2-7,TGTGCCAGCAGCTTAGCAGCGGGTCGCTCCTACGAGCAGTACTTC,CASSLAAGRSYEQYF
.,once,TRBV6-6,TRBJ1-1,TGTGCCAGCAGTTTTGGCACTGAAGCTTTCTTT,CASSFGTEAFF
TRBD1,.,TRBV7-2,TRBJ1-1,TGTGCCAGCAGCTTAGGCCTCTGGGACAGGGGTTTTGATGCTTTCTTT,CASSLGLWDRGFDAFF
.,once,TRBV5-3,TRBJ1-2,TGTGCCAGAAGCTTGGCGAGTACTCCGGGGGCGACTGGCTACACCTTC,CARSLASTPGATGYTF
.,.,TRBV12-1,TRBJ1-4,TGTGCCAGCAGCTTTTGTGGCTGGAGGGACGACGTACGCACGGCTAATGAAAAACTGTTTTTT,CASSFCGWRDDVRTANEKLFF
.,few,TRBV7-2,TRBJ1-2,TGTGCCAGCAGTGAGGCAAACTATGGCTACACCTTC,CASSEANYGYTF
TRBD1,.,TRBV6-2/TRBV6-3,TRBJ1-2,TGTGCCAGCAGTTTGCAGGGGGACCTCTATGGCTACACCTTC,CASSLQGDLYGYTF
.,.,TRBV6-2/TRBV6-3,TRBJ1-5,TGTGCCAGCAGTTACGCGGACAGCCTGGGTGGTCAGCCCCAGCATTTT,CASSYADSLGGQPQHF
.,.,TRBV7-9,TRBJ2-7,TGTGCCAGCAGTTTAGGGGCCGGACCCAACGAGCAGTACTTC,CASSLGAGPNEQYF
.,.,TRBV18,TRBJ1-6,TGTGCCAGCTCACCAAGCGCCGGGGCGTTGGAGTCACCCCTCCACTTT,CASSPSAGALESPLHF
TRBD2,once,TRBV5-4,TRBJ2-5,TGTGCCAGCAGCCCCGGACTAGCCAAAGGGGGGGAGACCCAGTACTTC,CASSPGLAKGGETQYF
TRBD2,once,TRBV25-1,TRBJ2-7,TGTGCCAGCAGTGAGGGGCGGGGGACCCACGAGCAGTACTTC,CASSEGRGTHEQYF
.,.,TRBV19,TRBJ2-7,TGTGCCAGTAGTTGGGATCGCGAGCAGTACTTC,CASSWDREQYF
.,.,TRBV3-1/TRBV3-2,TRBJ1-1,TGTGCCAGCAGCCAGGGTCTGGGGACTGAAGCTTTCTTT,CASSQGLGTEAFF
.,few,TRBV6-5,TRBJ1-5,TGTGCCAGCAGTTTAGAGACAGATTATAGCAATCAGCCCCAGCATTTT,CASSLETDYSNQPQHF
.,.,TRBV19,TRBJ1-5,TGTGCCAGTAGTATAGGGTGGGATCAGCCCCAGCATTTT,CASSIGWDQPQHF
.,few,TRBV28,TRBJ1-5,TGTGCCAGCAGTTCACCTGCGGGTTCTCAGCCCCAGCATTTT,CASSSPAGSQPQHF
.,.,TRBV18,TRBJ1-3,TGTGCCAGCTCAACAGGGTTGGCGGACACCATATATTTT,CASSTGLADTIYF
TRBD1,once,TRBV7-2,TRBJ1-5,TGTGCCAGCAGCCTGGGACAGGGACTTAATCAGCCCCAGCATTTT,CASSLGQGLNQPQHF
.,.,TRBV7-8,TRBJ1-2,TGTGCCAGCAGCTTAGAGTCCTCAGGGACCTATGGCTACACCTTC,CASSLESSGTYGYTF
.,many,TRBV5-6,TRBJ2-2,TGTGCCAGCAGCTTTGGGGGTAGCGGTTACACCGGGGAGCTGTTTTTT,CASSFGGSGYTGELFF
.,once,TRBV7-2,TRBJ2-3,TGTGCCAGCAGCTACGGAGTGTTCGCAGATACGCAGTATTTT,CASSYGVFADTQYF
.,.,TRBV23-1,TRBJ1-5,TGCGCCAGCAGTCAATCAAACAGGGTCTCTCGCAATCAGCCCCAGCATTTT,CASSQSNRVSRNQPQHF